One sample yielded the 4 T cell receptor beta chains listed below, sequenced in a study of a mutant IDH1 vaccine in newly diagnosed glioma. Generated by immunoSEQ multiplex PCR, the TCRdb table keeps only in-frame clones and is missing some. The repertoire includes under 85,000 clones, more than 80% of them detected once, and 0.75% to 0.95% sits in the top ten. Time point described: week 23, last vaccination. It was 300 ug of mutant IDH1 20-mer peptide that made up each vaccine dose, given with topical imiquimod. Antigens of these TCRs are unknown. The sequencing here drew on PBMCs, taken from a glioma patient whose treatment included an IDH1 peptide vaccine. Every receptor here comes from a woman in her 50s with glioma.

The chain employs TRBV10-2 and TRBJ1-5; 7 bases match TRBD1. The CDR3 contains 13 residues. V lost 6 bases, J lost 3 bases, and 2 bases stayed unmatched. Germline V gene sequence: CDR1 WSHSY, CDR2 SAAADI. CDR3: CASRGGPNQPQHF. CDR3 sequence (DNA): TGCGCCAGCAGAGGGGGCCCCAATCAGCCCCAGCATTTT.

This clone was counted a single time. Other DNA sequences in this sample translate to the same CDR3. The chain joins TRBV5-1 to TRBJ2-7, with no clear D. Germline CDR1 and CDR2: SGHRS and YFSETQ. The germline V and J ends were trimmed by 2 bases and 3 bases, with 12 bases remaining between them. The CDR3 runs 14 residues. DNA of the CDR3: TGCGCCAGCAGCTTAAGCCGGACGGGCTACGAGCAGTACTTC. It is translated as CASSLSRTGYEQYF.

The chain employs TRBV27 and TRBJ1-5; unclear D gene. Germline CDR1 reads MNHEY; CDR2 reads SMNVEV (reference sequence). This CDR3 has 15 residues. V dropped 0 bases and J dropped 0 bases, with 6 bases sitting between them. Written as DNA, the CDR3 is TGTGCCAGCAGTTTATCGAAACGTAGCAATCAGCCCCAGCATTTT. This codes for CASSLSKRSNQPQHF.

This clone was seen once. V is TRBV5-1 and J is TRBJ2-5; TRBD1 aligns across 10 bases. The trim removed 4 bases at V and 3 bases at J, leaving 6 bases unmatched. Germline lookup yields CDR1 SGHRS and CDR2 YFSETQ. This CDR3 has 15 residues. Here the CDR3 reads CASSIAGTGEETQYF. The CDR3, as DNA: TGCGCCAGCAGCATCGCCGGGACAGGGGAAGAGACCCAGTACTTC.